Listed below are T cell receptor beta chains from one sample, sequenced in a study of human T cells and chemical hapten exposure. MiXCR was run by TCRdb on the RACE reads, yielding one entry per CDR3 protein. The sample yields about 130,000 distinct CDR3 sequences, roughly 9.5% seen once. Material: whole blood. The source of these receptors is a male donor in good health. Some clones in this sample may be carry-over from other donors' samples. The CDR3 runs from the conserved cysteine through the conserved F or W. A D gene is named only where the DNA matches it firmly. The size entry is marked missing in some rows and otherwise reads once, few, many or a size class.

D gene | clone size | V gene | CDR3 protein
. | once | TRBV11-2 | CASSLGSHTEAFF
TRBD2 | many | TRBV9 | CASSVGAGVDEQYF
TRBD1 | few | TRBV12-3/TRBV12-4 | CASSFRGIGSNQPQHF
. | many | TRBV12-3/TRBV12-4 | CASSLMVSGPSTQYF
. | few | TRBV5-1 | CASSLRGVAGELFF
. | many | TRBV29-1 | CSVVLVANEQFF
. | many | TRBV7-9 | CASSLNEGGETQYF
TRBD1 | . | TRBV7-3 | CASKGGSSSYNSPLHF
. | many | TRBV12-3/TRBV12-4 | CASSLAGSRRRAQHF
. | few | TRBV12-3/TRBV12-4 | CASSLLGARNEQFF
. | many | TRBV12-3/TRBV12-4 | CASSWSGNRNTIYF
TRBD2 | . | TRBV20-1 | CSASDVGTRRPYNEQFF
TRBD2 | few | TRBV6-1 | CASSEYPLAGAIYNEQFF
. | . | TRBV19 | CASSIGGQTDTQYF
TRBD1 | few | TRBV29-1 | CSVQGAGNQPQHF
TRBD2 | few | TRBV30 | CAWRGTRLHNEQFF
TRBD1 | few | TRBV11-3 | CASSDRVAGANVLTF
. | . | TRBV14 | CASSHPSGANVLTF
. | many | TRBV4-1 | CASSQEGGTGANVLTF
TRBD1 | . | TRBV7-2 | CASSLDRGRYEQYF
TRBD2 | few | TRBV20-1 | CSARLRGLAGGTDTQYF
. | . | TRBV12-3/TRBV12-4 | CASSLSPATAEKLFF
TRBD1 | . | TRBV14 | CASSPWTGRDNEQFF
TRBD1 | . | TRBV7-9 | CASSLEGTGVKNYGYTF
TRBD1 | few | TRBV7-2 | CASSVKTGGIQSNYGYTF
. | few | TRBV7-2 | CASSLQGPTNEKLFF
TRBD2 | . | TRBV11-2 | CASSSRGGRGANTGELFF
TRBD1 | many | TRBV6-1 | CASETGMNTEAFF
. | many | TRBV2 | CASRDTARGRADTQYF
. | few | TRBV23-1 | CASSQSPNPPTGRWSTEAFF
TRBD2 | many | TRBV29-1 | CSVVRLAGYNEQFF
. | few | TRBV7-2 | CASSLLHSGNTIYF
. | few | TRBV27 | CASSPMMTGQSEQFF
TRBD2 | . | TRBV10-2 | CASSDLAGGLREQFF
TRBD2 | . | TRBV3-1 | CASSQEGLAGATTDTQYF
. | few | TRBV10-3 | CAISESTGHSYEQYF
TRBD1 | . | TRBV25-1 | CASSARDRVYEQYF
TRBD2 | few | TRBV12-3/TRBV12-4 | CASSSPASGSIYEQYF
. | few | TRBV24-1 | CATSDYHEQYF
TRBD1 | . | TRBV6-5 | CASTRTGGQDEKLFF
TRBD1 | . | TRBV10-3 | CAISLTGGNTGELFF
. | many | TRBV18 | CASSPRSGSTDTQYF